These 20 T cell receptor beta chains came from one sample sequenced in a study of blood T cells in healthy people across ages. Together with a sample-barcoded 5' primer, a J-beta primer mix was included in a second PCR lasting about 6 to 11 cycles. Via MiXCR, TCRdb re-called the 5' RACE reads, giving one row per CDR3 protein. The table includes hundreds of thousands of distinct CDR3 sequences, approximately 25% detected once. The same sample was also used in a study of T cells of mothers and their children.

Sequencing used blood. These receptors all come from a boy younger than 18 in good health.

This clonotype was counted a few times. CDR3 amino acids: CASSSLLVGLDNPYEQYF. CDR3 DNA sequence: TGTGCCAGCAGTTCCTTACTAGTCGGGTTGGACAACCCCTACGAGCAGTACTTC. This chain connects TRBV27 to TRBJ2-7, with D possibly being TRBD1 or TRBD2 (5 bases each). Between the trimmed V and J ends, which lost 4 bases and 2 bases, there was a span of 24 bases. CDR3 size: 18 residues. Germline values: CDR1 MNHEY, CDR2 SMNVEV (reference sequence).

The chain couples TRBV5-1 to TRBJ2-7, with TRBD1 identical over 12 bases. Germline CDR1 reads SGHRS; CDR2 reads YFSETQ. After removal of 4 bases from V and 6 bases from J, the junction contained 8 bases not matched to a gene. This CDR3 has 15 residues. CDR3 in DNA: TGCGCCAGCAGCGACTGGGACAGGGGGCACGTCGAGCAGTACTTC. Its translation: CASSDWDRGHVEQYF. The full variable domain, rest sourced from reference TRBV5-1 and TRBJ2-7, is KAGVTQTPRYLIKTRGQQVTLSCSPISGHRSVSWYQQTPGQGLQFLFEYFSETQRNKGNFPGRFSGRQFSNSRSEMNVSTLELGDSALYLCASSDWDRGHVEQYFGPGTRLTVT.

The table lists this clonotype with many counts. The chain joins TRBV2 to TRBJ1-4; tentatively, D is TRBD1 (5 bases). The CDR3 covers 14 residues. Trimming took off 6 bases at V and 0 bases at J, with 8 bases between the two ends. Per germline, CDR1 SNHLY and CDR2 FYNNEI. CDR3 bases: TGTGCCAGCAGACCGACAGCAACTAATGAAAAACTGTTTTTT. This encodes CASRPTATNEKLFF.

This clonotype was detected a few times. Sequence at one end of the junction differs from germline and may be a read error. The V gene is TRBV12-3 or TRBV12-4, the J gene TRBJ1-5; no definite D call. CDR3 length: 14 residues. The CDR3 is CTSSLRSEDQPQHF. CDR3 DNA sequence: TGTACCAGCAGTTTAAGGTCAGAGGATCAGCCCCAGCATTTT.

The chain links TRBV29-1 to TRBJ2-5, with TRBD1 as a possible D gene (6 bases). The V end was cut by 7 bases, the J end by 11 bases, with 20 bases between. The germline V gene encodes CDR1 SQVTM and CDR2 ANQGSEA. The CDR3 loop spans 12 amino acids. The chain's CDR3 is CSEGAWGLEQYF. For the CDR3, the DNA is TGCAGCGAAGGGGCATGGGGGCTTGAGCAGTACTTC.

The J gene is TRBJ2-3, the V gene TRBV7-2; D unclear. Between the trimmed V and J ends, which lost 5 bases and 4 bases, there was a span of 10 bases. CDR1 SGHTA and CDR2 FQGNSA come from the germline V gene. The CDR3 loop spans 13 amino acids. CDR3 in DNA: TGTGCCAGCAGCGTACCCACACCAGATACGCAGTATTTT. The encoded protein is CASSVPTPDTQYF.

For this clonotype: A junction end diverges from the germline sequence, so it may reflect a read error. The rearrangement links TRBV12-3 or TRBV12-4 to TRBJ2-1; D possibly corresponds to TRBD1 (6 bases). The CDR3 totals 14 residues. DNA of the CDR3: TGTGCCAGCAGCTTAGGGCAGATGGACAGTGAGCAGTTCTTC. It translates to CASSLGQMDSEQFF.

This clonotype was recorded a few times. The rearrangement joins TRBV14 to TRBJ2-5; D may be TRBD2 (5 bases). The CDR3 length is 16 residues. The V end was cut by 0 bases, the J end by 6 bases, with 17 bases between. Germline V CDR1 and CDR2: SGHDN, FVKESK. CDR3 residues: CASSQDVGLPGQTQYF. CDR3 DNA: TGTGCCAGCAGCCAAGATGTCGGACTCCCTGGGCAGACCCAGTACTTC. Based on the CDR3 plus reference TRBV14 and TRBJ2-5, the full variable domain is EAGVTQFPSHSVIEKGQTVTLRCDPISGHDNLYWYRRVMGKEIKFLLHFVKESKQDESGMPNNRFLAERTGGTYSTLKVQPAELEDSGVYFCASSQDVGLPGQTQYFGPGTRLLVL.

This clonotype has a handful of counts. This chain uses TRBV4-3 with TRBJ1-4, with D maybe TRBD1 (5 bases). The CDR3 consists of 16 residues. V was cut by 0 bases and J by 6 bases, with 14 bases left in between. CDR1 and CDR2 (germline): LGHNA, YSLEER. DNA of the CDR3: TGCGCCAGCAGCCAAGAGCCCGCCGGGGGGGATGAAAAACTGTTTTTT. Encoded protein: CASSQEPAGGDEKLFF.

The chain uses TRBV28 and TRBJ1-5; D remains unclear. Germline V gives CDR1 MDHEN, CDR2 SYDVKM. V lost 0 bases, J lost 4 bases, and 4 bases lay in between. The CDR3 is 13 residues long. CDR3 loop: CASSLCRNQPQHF. The CDR3 DNA sequence: TGTGCCAGCAGTTTATGCCGGAATCAGCCCCAGCATTTT.

Only a few counts were recorded for this clonotype. The genes are TRBV29-1 and TRBJ2-3, with D perhaps TRBD2 (6 bases). The CDR3 runs to 13 residues. V lost 4 bases and J lost 4, with 12 bases in between. The germline CDR1 and CDR2 sequences are SQVTM and ANQGSEA. The DNA for the CDR3 is TGCAGCGTTGTCGCTAGCGCCCCAGATACGCAGTATTTT. As protein: CSVVASAPDTQYF.

V is TRBV12-3 or TRBV12-4 and J is TRBJ2-3; D is unresolved. The CDR3 length is 12 residues. Trimming took off 5 bases at V and 3 bases at J, with 6 bases between the two ends. CDR3: CASSTETDTQYF. For the CDR3, the DNA is TGTGCCAGCAGTACAGAGACAGATACGCAGTATTTT.

This chain links TRBV29-1 with TRBJ1-1, with D possibly being TRBD1 (6 bases). CDR3 length: 13 amino acids. Germline V gene sequence: CDR1 SQVTM, CDR2 ANQGSEA. V was pared by 8 bases and J by 5 bases, with 18 bases between. CDR3 bases: TGCAGCACCACGCAGGGGCTTGAGACTGAAGCTTTCTTT. It is translated as CSTTQGLETEAFF.

J is TRBJ2-5 and V is TRBV5-1; 11 nucleotides agree with TRBD2. CDR3 length: 15 amino acids. Germline lookup yields CDR1 SGHRS and CDR2 YFSETQ. J lost 3 bases, V lost 5 bases, and 6 bases had no gene match. The CDR3 DNA reads as TGCGCCAGCAGTGTGACTAGCGGGGCAGAAGAGACCCAGTACTTC. Translated, it gives CASSVTSGAEETQYF.

A few counts support this clonotype. The chain carries TRBV9 and TRBJ2-1, with a possible D match to TRBD2 (6 bases). The CDR3 runs to 16 residues. Trimming took off 0 bases at V and 7 bases at J, with 17 bases between the two ends. CDR1 is SGDLS and CDR2 is YYNGEE in the germline V gene. Here the CDR3 reads CASSVAEAGLRNEQFF. For the CDR3, the DNA is TGTGCCAGCAGCGTAGCTGAGGCGGGACTTCGAAATGAGCAGTTCTTC.

The table lists this clonotype with a few counts. J is TRBJ2-5 and V is TRBV12-5; D ambiguous. The J call may be in error: the DNA end matches TRBJ2-1 better. The CDR3 loop spans 12 amino acids. Germline-derived CDR1 and CDR2 are LGHNT and FRNRAP. The CDR3 DNA follows: TGTGCTAGTGGACGTACCGGGTATGAGCAGTTCTTC. Encoded protein: CASGRTGYEQFF.

The rearrangement uses TRBV13 and TRBJ2-1, with 8 bases aligning to TRBD2. In germline, CDR1 is PRHDT, CDR2 FYEKMQ (reference sequence). V lost 1 base and J lost 0; bases outside the gene matches: 2. The length of the CDR3 is 16 residues. The CDR3 protein is CASSLDRGGSYNEQFF. The CDR3 DNA reads TGTGCCAGCAGCTTAGACCGGGGGGGCTCCTACAATGAGCAGTTCTTC.

V is TRBV5-1 and J is TRBJ2-4; D is possibly TRBD2 (6 bases). The V gene's germline CDR1 is SGHRS and CDR2 YFSETQ. Trimming removed 3 bases at V and 5 bases at J, with 18 bases between. CDR3 length: 16 residues. In DNA, the CDR3 is TGCGCCAGCAGCTCTTATGAGACGGGGGACGAAAACATTCAGTACTTC. Translation gives CASSSYETGDENIQYF.

The V gene is TRBV9, the J gene TRBJ1-3, with D possibly TRBD1 on 5 matching bases. Germline V CDR1 and CDR2: SGDLS, YYNGEE. V was shortened by 0 bases and J by 2 bases, with 9 bases between the two germline ends. The CDR3 has 15 residues. DNA of the CDR3: TGTGCCAGCAGCGTAGAAGGGGCCCCTGGAAACACCATATATTTT. The encoded protein is CASSVEGAPGNTIYF.

This clonotype has just a few counts. The rearrangement uses TRBV7-9 and TRBJ2-3; D might be TRBD1 (6 bases). CDR1 and CDR2 (germline): SEHNR, FQNEAQ (reference sequence). V was pared by 5 bases and J by 2 bases, with 23 bases between. This CDR3 is 18 amino acids long. CDR3 sequence: CASSPRLGDNNYTDTQYF. The CDR3 coding sequence is TGTGCCAGCAGCCCAAGGCTAGGGGACAACAACTACACAGATACGCAGTATTTT.